This T cell receptor beta chain was sequenced in a study of regulatory T cells in long-lasting Graves disease. TCR beta libraries were built with iRepertoire HTBI primers and Arm-PCR of CDR3 regions. From the multiplex PCR reads, TCRdb called clonotypes with MiXCR, one entry per CDR3 protein. The sample lists some 460,000 distinct CDR3 sequences; around 15% were seen once. Study-level findings and limits: Favored usage of TRBV28, TRBJ1-2 and TRBJ2-5 was recorded in persistent disease.

V gave up 2 bases and J gave up 4 bases; unmatched junction bases: 10. The CDR3 has 17 residues. A note on this clonotype: Its antigen is not known.

The time point was: newly diagnosed GD, antithyroid drugs for less than 3 months. The TCR library was prepared using RNA isolated from PBMCs. This sample was also put to use in a study of T cells in Graves' hyperthyroidism and ophthalmopathy. From that paper: The hyperthyroidism was newly diagnosed and had lasted under 2 months; the patients were aged 18 to 65.

The material was peripheral blood mononuclear cells (PBMCs), obtained at new diagnosis, from a patient treated with antithyroid drugs. The TCR was taken from a man aged 35-49 years with Graves disease. The chain uses TRBV12-3 or TRBV12-4 and TRBJ2-2; 7 nucleotides line up with TRBD2. CDR3: CASSLRSGWVGTGELFF. CDR3 sequence (DNA): TGTGCCAGCAGTTTACGTAGCGGGTGGGTCGGCACCGGGGAGCTGTTTTTT.